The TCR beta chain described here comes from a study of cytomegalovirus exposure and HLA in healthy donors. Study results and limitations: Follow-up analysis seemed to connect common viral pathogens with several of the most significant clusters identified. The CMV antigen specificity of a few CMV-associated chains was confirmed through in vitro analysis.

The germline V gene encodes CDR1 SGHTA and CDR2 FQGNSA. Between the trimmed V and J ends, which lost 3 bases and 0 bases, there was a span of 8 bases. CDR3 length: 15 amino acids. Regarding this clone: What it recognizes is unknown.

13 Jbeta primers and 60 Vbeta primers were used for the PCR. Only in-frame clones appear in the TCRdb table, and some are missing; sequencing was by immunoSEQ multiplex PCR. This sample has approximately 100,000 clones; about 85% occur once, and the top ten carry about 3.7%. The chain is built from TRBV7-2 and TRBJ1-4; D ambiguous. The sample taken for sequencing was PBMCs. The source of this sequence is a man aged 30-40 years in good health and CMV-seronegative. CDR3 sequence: CASSFSTATNEKLFF. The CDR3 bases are TGTGCCAGCAGCTTTAGCACTGCAACTAATGAAAAACTGTTTTTT.